Below, 6 T cell receptor beta chains from the same sample are listed, as sequenced in a study of vaccination and CD4 T cells after COVID-19. Treatment noted: approximately nine-day PBMC culture with coronavirus spike peptide pools or control peptides (ViraFEST assay). The Oncomine TCR Beta short-read assay was applied to DNA of cultured CD4+ T cells. Using its own MiXCR run on the PCR reads, TCRdb lists one record per CDR3 protein. The sample has roughly 13,000 distinct CDR3 sequences; 62% are singletons. No antigen has been identified for these receptors. Sample: CD4+ T cells from blood, cultured in vitro. The receptor source for this set is a human donor who had recovered from COVID-19.

This clonotype was counted a few times. The chain recombines TRBV27 with TRBJ1-1; D is possibly TRBD1 (5 bases). This CDR3 comprises 13 residues. Looked up from germline, CDR1 is MNHEY and CDR2 is SMNVEV (reference sequence). Trimming shortened V by 5 bases and J by 3 bases, and 10 bases separated the two germline ends. The DNA for the CDR3 is TGTGCCAGCAGTCGATCAGGGTACACTGAAGCTTTCTTT. This sequence encodes CASSRSGYTEAFF.

J is TRBJ1-3 and V is TRBV20-1; D is perhaps TRBD1 (6 bases). The CDR3 loop spans 16 amino acids. The germline V gene has CDR1 DFQATT and CDR2 SNEGSKA (reference sequence). V was trimmed by 0 bases and J by 0 bases, leaving 12 bases between them. The CDR3 here is CSARDTRGLSGNTIYF. DNA for the CDR3: TGCAGTGCTAGAGATACCCGGGGGCTCTCTGGAAACACCATATATTTT.

V usage is TRBV7-2 and J usage is TRBJ2-5, with 9 bases aligning to TRBD2. The CDR3 consists of 15 residues. V was clipped by 2 bases and J by 3 bases; unmatched bases: 4. CDR1 is SGHTA, CDR2 FQGNSA, per germline. The CDR3: CASSLPLAGEETQYF. The CDR3 bases are TGTGCCAGCAGCTTACCGTTAGCGGGAGAAGAGACCCAGTACTTC.

The chain combines TRBV19 with TRBJ2-3; no clear D gene. V shed 3 bases and J shed 5 bases, with 3 bases lying between them. Looked up from germline, CDR1 is LNHDA and CDR2 is SQIVND (reference sequence). CDR3 length: 11 amino acids. CDR3 in amino acids: CASSMGDTQYF. The CDR3 DNA sequence: TGTGCCAGTAGTATGGGAGATACGCAGTATTTT.

V usage is TRBV7-3 and J usage is TRBJ1-1; D gene unclear. The CDR3 is 13 amino acids. The germline V gene has CDR1 SGHTA and CDR2 FQGTGA. Trimming took off 1 base at V and 3 bases at J, with 6 bases between the two ends. In DNA form, the CDR3 reads TGTGCCAGCAGCTTAAAAGTGGACACTGAAGCTTTCTTT. This gives the protein CASSLKVDTEAFF.

J is TRBJ2-1 and V is TRBV19, with 8 nucleotides matching TRBD1. Germline CDR1 reads LNHDA; CDR2 reads SQIVND (reference sequence). The CDR3 totals 19 residues. The trim removed 4 bases at V and 0 bases at J, leaving 14 bases unmatched. DNA for the CDR3: TGTGCCAGTAGTAGTATAAGGTCAGGGGGCCATAGCTCCTACAATGAGCAGTTCTTC. It translates to CASSSIRSGGHSSYNEQFF.